A single sample is the source of the 25 T cell receptor beta chains below, sequenced in a study of T cells after yellow fever vaccination. TCRdb reprocessed the 5' RACE reads via MiXCR and lists one record per CDR3 protein. Altogether under 150,000 distinct CDR3 sequences are present, 7.7% being singletons, with the ten largest covering around 0.73%. This specimen was CD4+ T cells sorted from PBMCs, taken 5 days after the yellow fever booster vaccination. These receptors came from a young man who received the YFV17D yellow fever vaccine.

This clonotype occurred many times. The rearrangement links TRBV29-1 to TRBJ2-7; D possibly matches TRBD1 or TRBD2 (9 bases each). CDR3 length: 16 residues. V lost 7 bases, J lost 7 bases, and 29 bases lay in between. Per germline, CDR1 SQVTM and CDR2 ANQGSEA. CDR3 in DNA: TGCAGCGGAGTACAGGGGGCGTCTAGCGGGGTGTCGGAGCAGTACTTC. Residues: CSGVQGASSGVSEQYF.

This clonotype was observed many times. V gene TRBV27 combines with J gene TRBJ2-1; no clear D. The V gene's germline CDR1 is MNHEY and CDR2 SMNVEV (reference sequence). The CDR3 contains 13 residues. The ends were cut back, 1 base at V and 9 bases at J, with 10 bases in the middle. DNA of the CDR3: TGTGCCAGCAGTTTATGGACGGATAGTGAGCAGTTCTTC. It specifies CASSLWTDSEQFF.

The V call is TRBV13, the J call TRBJ2-3; 9 bases align to TRBD2. The CDR3 contains 19 residues. Per germline, CDR1 PRHDT and CDR2 FYEKMQ (reference sequence). Trimming at V came to 2 bases and at J to 0 bases, leaving 12 bases not matched to a gene. CDR3 DNA sequence: TGTGCCAGCAGCTTATTCCCTAGCGGGGCCATCTACAGCACAGATACGCAGTATTTT. Amino acid sequence: CASSLFPSGAIYSTDTQYF.

In its sample, this clonotype was seen once. A read error may explain this, as a much larger clone is one base away. The chain is built from TRBV10-3 and TRBJ2-1; 12 nucleotides match TRBD2. CDR1 and CDR2 from the germline V gene are ENHRY and SYGVKD. This CDR3 is 17 amino acids long. CDR3 nucleotide sequence: TGTACCATCAGTCCAACTGAGGGACTAGCGGGTCGCAATGAGCAGTTCTTC. Amino acids: CTISPTEGLAGRNEQFF.

Ten or more counts support this clonotype. The CDR3 DNA is TGTGCCATCAGAGAAACCGCGACAGGGGGCTACGGCTACACCTTC. It codes for CAIRETATGGYGYTF. The V call is TRBV10-3, the J call TRBJ1-2; TRBD1 aligns across 10 bases. J gave up 8 bases and V 6 bases, and 12 bases lay outside the gene matches. The CDR3 extends over 15 amino acids. Germline V CDR1 and CDR2: ENHRY, SYGVKD.

This clonotype was counted at least ten times. The chain links TRBV7-6 to TRBJ1-1; perhaps TRBD1 as D (5 bases). Germline loops: CDR1 SGHVS, CDR2 FNYEAQ. CDR3 size: 15 residues. Trimming stripped 3 bases from V and 1 base from J, with 12 bases between. The CDR3 here is CASSLGDSPNTEAFF. The CDR3 coding sequence is TGTGCCAGCAGCTTGGGGGACTCGCCGAACACTGAAGCTTTCTTT.

This clonotype occurred many times. The J gene is TRBJ2-5, the V gene TRBV10-3; 9 bases are shared with TRBD1. CDR1 and CDR2 (germline): ENHRY, SYGVKD. The V gene end was trimmed by 11 bases and the J gene end by 10 bases; junction bases not matched to a gene: 14. This CDR3 has 13 residues. The CDR3 loop is CAVRRDREEDQYF. In DNA form, the CDR3 reads TGTGCCGTCCGGCGGGACAGGGAGGAGGACCAGTACTTC.

This clonotype occurred many times. V and J are TRBV20-1 and TRBJ2-2; 9 nucleotides align to TRBD2. Germline values: CDR1 DFQATT, CDR2 SNEGSKA (reference sequence). There are 14 residues in the CDR3. Trimming at V came to 3 bases and at J to 5 bases, leaving 4 bases not matched to a gene. The CDR3 reads CSARRLAGTGELFF. The CDR3 DNA is TGCAGTGCTAGGCGGCTAGCGGGAACCGGGGAGCTGTTTTTT.

There are many counts of this clonotype. The V call is TRBV12-3 or TRBV12-4, the J call TRBJ2-3; D gene uncertain. V lost 5 bases and J 2 bases, leaving 5 bases between the germline ends. This CDR3 is built from 12 residues. CDR3 DNA sequence: TGTGCCAGCAGTCTCCCCACAGATACGCAGTATTTT. Protein: CASSLPTDTQYF.

This clonotype was found many times. The genes are TRBV20-1 and TRBJ1-2, with a tentative D call TRBD1 (6 bases). This CDR3 has 14 amino acids. CDR1 and CDR2 (germline): DFQATT, SNEGSKA (reference sequence). Trimming stripped 6 bases from V and 6 bases from J, with 20 bases between. This CDR3 reads CSAFAGASTNGYTF. The CDR3 coding sequence is TGCAGTGCGTTCGCGGGGGCGAGTACTAATGGCTACACCTTC.

Only a few counts were recorded for this clonotype. The V call is TRBV19, the J call TRBJ1-1; D gene unclear. The V and J ends lost 7 bases and 7 bases respectively, with 19 bases between them. Germline CDR1 is LNHDA and CDR2 is SQIVND (reference sequence). CDR3 length: 14 amino acids. CDR3 sequence reads: CASTTTLRAFEAFF. The CDR3 nucleotides read TGTGCCAGTACCACTACTCTTCGGGCGTTTGAAGCTTTCTTT.

Many counts were recorded for this clonotype. This chain joins TRBV7-2 and TRBJ2-7; weak D call: TRBD1 (5 bases). V shed 3 bases and J shed 5 bases, with 11 bases lying between them. The CDR3 extends over 13 amino acids. Germline V lookup: CDR1 SGHTA, CDR2 FQGNSA. The CDR3 sequence is CASSLDKSHEQYF. The CDR3, as DNA: TGTGCCAGCAGCTTGGACAAGAGCCACGAGCAGTACTTC.

This clonotype was detected many times. The V call is TRBV19, the J call TRBJ2-5; TRBD2 matches 8 bases. V lost 8 bases to trimming and J lost 4 bases; unmatched junction nucleotides: 3. This CDR3 has 12 amino acids. Germline loops: CDR1 LNHDA, CDR2 SQIVND (reference sequence). The CDR3: CASGLAGETQYF. The CDR3 DNA follows: TGTGCCAGTGGGCTAGCGGGAGAGACCCAGTACTTC. Based on the CDR3 plus reference TRBV19 and TRBJ2-5, the full variable domain is DGGITQSPKYLFRKEGQNVTLSCEQNLNHDAMYWYRQDPGQGLRLIYYSQIVNDFQKGDIAEGYSVSREKKESFPLTVTSAQKNPTAFYLCASGLAGETQYFGPGTRLLVL.

The sample holds many counts of this clonotype. V usage is TRBV20-1 and J usage is TRBJ2-7; 7 positions match TRBD2. V gave up 1 base and J gave up 3 bases; unmatched junction bases: 6. The germline V gene has CDR1 DFQATT and CDR2 SNEGSKA (reference sequence). This CDR3 is 14 amino acids long. The CDR3 reads CSARVAGVGYEQYF. The CDR3 DNA follows: TGCAGTGCTAGAGTTGCGGGAGTGGGCTACGAGCAGTACTTC.

This clonotype was found many times. The V call is TRBV28, the J call TRBJ2-7; TRBD2 matches at 10 bases. With 5 bases clipped from V and 4 bases from J, the junction kept 8 bases outside the gene matches. The CDR3 loop spans 15 amino acids. From germline, CDR1 is MDHEN and CDR2 SYDVKM. The CDR3 sequence is CASSEGSGRGYEQYF. The CDR3 DNA reads TGTGCCAGCAGTGAGGGGAGCGGGAGGGGGTACGAGCAGTACTTC.

This clonotype was observed at least ten times. This chain joins TRBV20-1 and TRBJ2-7; D gene ambiguous. Germline-derived CDR1 and CDR2 are DFQATT and SNEGSKA (reference sequence). V lost 4 bases to trimming and J lost 2 bases, with 18 bases between them. This CDR3 spans 15 amino acids. This chain's CDR3 is CSATAPIYRAYEQYF. CDR3 DNA: TGCAGTGCTACCGCCCCCATATACCGCGCCTACGAGCAGTACTTC.

This clonotype has a count of ten or more. The chain couples TRBV4-1 to TRBJ2-1, with D unclear. Germline V lookup: CDR1 MGHRA, CDR2 YSYEKL. Between the trimmed V and J ends, which lost 1 base and 6 bases, there was a span of 16 bases. This CDR3 spans 16 amino acids. The CDR3 spells CASSQVSEFPLNEQFF. DNA of the CDR3: TGCGCCAGCAGCCAAGTGTCAGAATTCCCCCTCAATGAGCAGTTCTTC.

This clonotype was counted many times. The chain uses TRBV25-1 and TRBJ2-4; 15 nucleotides line up with TRBD2. J lost 9 bases, V lost 6 bases, and 6 bases had no gene match. This CDR3 has 15 residues. Per the germline V gene, CDR1 is MGHDK and CDR2 is SYGVNS. Here the CDR3 reads CASSGLAGGHVIQYF. The CDR3 coding sequence is TGTGCCAGCAGCGGACTAGCGGGAGGGCATGTCATTCAGTACTTC. Based on the CDR3 plus reference TRBV25-1 and TRBJ2-4, the full variable domain is EADIYQTPRYLVIGTGKKITLECSQTMGHDKMYWYQQDPGMELHLIHYSYGVNSTEKGDLSSESTVSRIRTEHFPLTLESARPSHTSQYLCASSGLAGGHVIQYFGAGTRLSVL.

This clonotype was seen a few times. This chain uses TRBV12-3 or TRBV12-4 with TRBJ2-6; a possible D gene is TRBD2 (6 bases). The CDR3 totals 17 residues. Trimming removed 3 bases from V and 0 bases from J, with 12 bases in between. CDR3 loop: CASSFEWGVSGANVLTF. CDR3 coding DNA: TGTGCCAGCAGTTTTGAATGGGGGGTCTCTGGGGCCAACGTCCTGACTTTC.

The chain carries TRBV19 and TRBJ2-7, with 9 bases fitting TRBD2. The germline V gene has CDR1 LNHDA and CDR2 SQIVND (reference sequence). Trimming took 5 bases from V and 5 from J; bases not matched to a gene: 7. The CDR3 runs 14 residues. This CDR3 is CASSPIAGAHEQYF. The CDR3 coding sequence is TGTGCCAGTAGTCCTATAGCGGGAGCCCACGAGCAGTACTTC.

There are a few counts of this clonotype. The chain combines TRBV29-1 with TRBJ1-2; possible D gene TRBD1, 6 bases. V was cut by 6 bases and J by 8 bases, with 22 bases left in between. The CDR3 has 14 residues. Germline lookup yields CDR1 SQVTM and CDR2 ANQGSEA. As DNA, the CDR3 is TGCAGCGTGTCCACGGGACAACTTCTCGGCGGCTACACCTTC. Translating it yields CSVSTGQLLGGYTF.

This clonotype was observed many times. The V gene is TRBV7-2, the J gene TRBJ2-1, with D unclear. V shed 1 base and J shed 8 bases, with 6 bases lying between them. Germline CDR1 and CDR2: SGHTA and FQGNSA. The CDR3 totals 12 residues. CDR3 amino acids: CASSLVLYEQFF. The CDR3 region has the DNA TGTGCCAGCAGCTTAGTGTTGTATGAGCAGTTCTTC.

This clonotype was counted ten times or more. J is TRBJ2-1 and V is TRBV29-1; D might be TRBD1 (6 bases). This CDR3 is 14 amino acids long. Germline V CDR1 and CDR2: SQVTM, ANQGSEA. Trimming pared 3 bases from V and 8 bases from J, leaving 17 bases between. In DNA form, the CDR3 reads TGCAGCGTTGATAAAGCTCCCCACAGGGATGAGCAGTTCTTC. The encoded protein is CSVDKAPHRDEQFF.

At least ten counts were recorded for this clonotype. The rearrangement joins TRBV18 to TRBJ2-3; maybe TRBD2 (6 bases). V was pared by 3 bases and J by 0 bases, with 19 bases between. This CDR3 comprises 18 residues. CDR1 KGHSH and CDR2 LQKENI come from the germline V gene. CDR3 loop: CASSPYASGRGSTDTQYF. In nucleotides, the CDR3 is TGTGCCAGCTCACCGTACGCGAGTGGGCGGGGTAGCACAGATACGCAGTATTTT.

This clonotype was recorded at least ten times. V and J are TRBV2 and TRBJ2-1; 8 bases are a match to TRBD1. The CDR3 is 15 amino acids. V gave up 6 bases and J gave up 8 bases; unmatched junction bases: 12. Germline-derived CDR1 and CDR2 are SNHLY and FYNNEI. The CDR3 loop is CASRSGQGAVDEQFF. The CDR3 coding sequence is TGTGCCAGCAGATCAGGCCAGGGGGCTGTGGATGAGCAGTTCTTC.